Sequencing of this TCR beta chain was carried out in a study of regulatory T cells. Patients aged 2 to 39 years had fewer naive T cells. The CDR3 extends over 18 amino acids. Deletions cut 5 bases from V and 2 bases from J, with 23 bases between. The V gene's germline CDR1 is SGHVS and CDR2 FNYEAQ. The primer mix had 52 TRBV and 13 TRBJ primers. Here immunoSEQ multiplex PCR was the method, and the copy in TCRdb shows in-frame clones only, minus some. The sample lists 15,000 to 20,000 clones, more than 85% seen once, with over 30% in the top ten. Findings and limits, study-wide: Regulatory T cells showed the strongest V-J pair restriction and V/J gene skewing among patient repertoires.

On this clone itself: Its antigen remains unknown.

The specimen sequenced was CD8+ T cells sorted from blood. The rearrangement uses TRBV7-6 and TRBJ2-3; either TRBD1 or TRBD2 may supply D (5 bases each). The TCR was taken from a person aged 18 to 29 with CD3G deficiency. The CDR3 DNA is TGTGCCAGCAGCCAGAAAGGGACCACCCTACCTCCCACAGATACGCAGTATTTT. Translation: CASSQKGTTLPPTDTQYF.